This TCR beta chain is drawn from a study of metastatic and nonmetastatic thyroid tumors. Overall study context: The study looked at repertoires side by side in blood and in tumor or nodule tissue from malignant and benign thyroid patients.

From the PCR reads, TCRdb re-called clones with MiXCR. Of tens of thousands of clones listed, under 15% are singletons. In this sample, this clone turned up many times. Its specificity is not known. J lost 6 bases, V lost 4 bases, and 9 bases had no gene match. CDR1 SGHTA and CDR2 FQGTGA come from the germline V gene. CDR3 length: 15 amino acids. Whole-study findings and limits: It was reportedly found that TCR beta diversity was significantly higher in malignant thyroid tumors than in benign nodules, a difference seen in both blood and tumor samples.

No patient received treatment before thyroid surgery. This rearrangement joins TRBV7-3 to TRBJ2-3; TRBD2 agrees at 8 bases. The TCR was taken from a female donor with papillary thyroid cancer or a benign thyroid nodule (not recorded which). Some clones in this sample may be carry-over from other donors' samples. The sequencing sample was made of blood. Written as DNA, the CDR3 is TGTGCCAGCAGCTCGTCGGGGGGGGGCGGCGATACGCAGTATTTT. This sequence encodes CASSSSGGGGDTQYF. The variable domain in full, completed from reference TRBV7-3 and TRBJ2-3, reads GAGVSQTPSNKVTEKGKYVELRCDPISGHTALYWYRQSLGQGPEFLIYFQGTGAADDSGLPNDRFFAVRPEGSVSTLKIQRTERGDSAVYLCASSSSGGGGDTQYFGPGTRLTVL.